Below, 16 T cell receptor beta chains from the same sample are listed, as sequenced in a study of blood T cell repertoires in COVID-19. Profiled with immunoSEQ multiplex PCR; TCRdb holds only in-frame clones, not every one. The sample carries over 100,000 clones, approximately 74% recorded once. Specimen: peripheral blood. The receptors come from a woman in her seventies with acute or convalescent COVID-19.

J is TRBJ1-1 and V is TRBV6-2 or TRBV6-3, with 7 bases matching TRBD1. The CDR3 runs to 18 residues. V gave up 2 bases and J gave up 3 bases; unmatched junction bases: 15. Germline lookup yields CDR1 MNHEY and CDR2 SVGEGT. The CDR3 DNA is TGTGCCAGCAGTTACCCACACGCCCGAACAGGGGCCGACACTGAAGCTTTCTTT. Amino acid sequence: CASSYPHARTGADTEAFF.

At least ten counts were recorded for this clone. This rearrangement joins TRBV5-1 to TRBJ2-1; perhaps TRBD2 as D (6 bases). V lost 0 bases and J 6 bases, leaving 10 bases between the germline ends. CDR3 length equals 14 residues. The germline V gene has CDR1 SGHRS and CDR2 YFSETQ. CDR3 in DNA: TGCGCCAGCAGCTTGGGTGGACTACCCAATGAGCAGTTCTTC. Amino acid sequence: CASSLGGLPNEQFF.

This clone came up once. The chain uses TRBV10-3 and TRBJ1-6; D unclear. The V gene lost 0 bases and the J gene lost 10 bases, with 13 bases spanning the gap. Germline V lookup: CDR1 ENHRY, CDR2 SYGVKD. The CDR3 loop spans 15 amino acids. CDR3 region: CAISESGGRGSPLHF. The CDR3 bases are TGTGCCATCAGTGAGTCGGGAGGTAGAGGATCACCCCTCCACTTT.

This clone was picked up one time. J is TRBJ2-2 and V is TRBV6-6; D gene ambiguous. Germline V gives CDR1 MNHNY, CDR2 SVGAGI (reference sequence). This CDR3 comprises 14 residues. Trimming took off 8 bases at V and 0 bases at J, with 10 bases between the two ends. CDR3 coding DNA: TGTGCCAGCCGCCACCCGGCGAACACCGGGGAGCTGTTTTTT. Residues: CASRHPANTGELFF.

The rearrangement uses TRBV29-1 and TRBJ2-1; the D is unclear. Trimming took 1 base from V and 5 from J, leaving 6 bases between them. The CDR3 totals 12 residues. CDR1 and CDR2 from the germline V gene are SQVTM and ANQGSEA. CDR3 nucleotides: TGCAGCGTTGAAGGAGTGAACAATGAGCAGTTCTTC. Translated, it gives CSVEGVNNEQFF.

The CDR3 DNA follows: TGTGCCAGCAGCGACAGCTCAGATACGCAGTATTTT. Protein product: CASSDSSDTQYF. This chain uses TRBV3-1 (or the pseudogene TRBV3-2) with TRBJ2-3; D is possibly TRBD1 (5 bases). V gave up 5 bases and J gave up 4 bases, with 7 bases separating them. Germline CDR1 is LGHDT and CDR2 is YNNKEL (reference sequence). The CDR3 consists of 12 residues.

The rearrangement joins TRBV21-1 to TRBJ1-4. TRBV21-1 has pseudogene status. This CDR3 region has 15 residues. CDR3 sequence (DNA): TGTGCCAGCAGCAAAGTGGTAGGGAGTCTTGGAAAACTGTTTTTT. Translated: CASSKVVGSLGKLFF.

The chain is built from TRBV6-5 and TRBJ2-3; 9 bases agree with TRBD1. V shed 6 bases and J 1 base; nucleotides not matched to a gene: 2. Germline CDR1 reads MNHEY; CDR2 reads SVGAGI. The CDR3 sequence is 14 residues long. The DNA for the CDR3 is TGTGCCAGCAGGCGACAGGGGGGCACAGATACGCAGTATTTT. This sequence encodes CASRRQGGTDTQYF.

V gene TRBV5-4 combines with J gene TRBJ2-7; a weak D match, TRBD2 (6 bases). Germline assignment: CDR1 SGHNT and CDR2 YYREEE (reference sequence). V dropped 6 bases and J dropped 4 bases, with 14 bases sitting between them. The CDR3 runs 13 residues. The CDR3 DNA reads as TGTGCCAGCATGCAGGGTGGAGGGTACGAGCAGTACTTC. This encodes CASMQGGGYEQYF.

In this sample, this clone turned up a few times. Written as DNA, the CDR3 is TGTGCCAGCAGCCGAGGGACATCTAACTATGGCTACACCTTC. Its protein is CASSRGTSNYGYTF. The V and J genes are TRBV7-9 and TRBJ1-2, with a tentative D call TRBD1 (6 bases). The CDR3 is 14 residues long. V lost 5 bases, J lost 0 bases, and 10 bases lay in between. Per germline, CDR1 SEHNR and CDR2 FQNEAQ (reference sequence). The whole variable domain, filled in from reference TRBV7-9 and TRBJ1-2, reads DTGVSQNPRHKITKRGQNVTFRCDPISEHNRLYWYRQTLGQGPEFLTYFQNEAQLEKSRLLSDRFSAERPKGSFSTLEIQRTEQGDSAMYLCASSRGTSNYGYTFGSGTRLTVV.

This clone was observed at least ten times. The chain combines TRBV6-2 or TRBV6-3 with TRBJ2-3; D gene unclear. Trimming left V 1 base short and J 6 bases short, with 5 bases between. Germline V gene lookup returns CDR1 MNHEY and CDR2 SVGEGT. CDR3 size: 12 residues. The CDR3 sequence: CASSYFADTQYF. Here the CDR3 DNA reads TGTGCCAGCAGTTACTTTGCGGATACGCAGTATTTT.

The chain is built from TRBV7-3 and TRBJ2-1, with 8 bases identical to TRBD2. Losses at the gene ends were 5 bases for V and 8 bases for J; bases not matched to a gene: 11. CDR3 length: 15 amino acids. Germline lookup yields CDR1 SGHTA and CDR2 FQGTGA. The CDR3 sequence is CASSQSEREWDEQFF. CDR3 in DNA: TGTGCCAGCAGCCAATCGGAGCGGGAGTGGGATGAGCAGTTCTTC. Full variable domain (rest looked up from reference TRBV7-3 and TRBJ2-1): GAGVSQTPSNKVTEKGKYVELRCDPISGHTALYWYRQSLGQGPEFLIYFQGTGAADDSGLPNDRFFAVRPEGSVSTLKIQRTERGDSAVYLCASSQSEREWDEQFFGPGTRLTVL.

This rearrangement joins TRBV2 to TRBJ2-2, with TRBD1 matching 9 bases. This CDR3 comprises 16 residues. Germline V gives CDR1 SNHLY, CDR2 FYNNEI. V lost 6 bases to trimming and J lost 9 bases; unmatched junction nucleotides: 14. In DNA form, the CDR3 reads TGTGCCAGCAGGGCCGGAGGACAGGGGTACTCTCGGGAGCTGTTTTTT. It specifies CASRAGGQGYSRELFF.

This clone was seen repeatedly, ten times or more. This rearrangement joins TRBV3-1 (or the pseudogene TRBV3-2) to TRBJ1-6, with a tentative D call TRBD1 (5 bases). CDR1 and CDR2 from the germline V gene are LGHDT and YNNKEL (reference sequence). This CDR3 spans 14 amino acids. Trimming left V 4 bases short and J 5 bases short, with 9 bases between. The CDR3 DNA reads as TGTGCCAGCAGCCCAAGGGGTGATAATTCACCCCTCCACTTT. This encodes CASSPRGDNSPLHF.

The chain uses TRBV6-6 and TRBJ2-1; 12 bases agree with TRBD2. The V and J ends lost 5 bases and 4 bases, in that order; junction bases with no gene match: 0. Per germline, CDR1 MNHNY and CDR2 SVGAGI (reference sequence). The CDR3 has 14 amino acids. The CDR3 is CASSGTSGYNEQFF. CDR3 DNA: TGTGCCAGCAGTGGGACTAGCGGGTACAATGAGCAGTTCTTC.

The chain is built from TRBV19 and TRBJ2-7, with D unclear. The germline V gene encodes CDR1 LNHDA and CDR2 SQIVND (reference sequence). The CDR3 extends over 13 amino acids. V lost 5 bases to trimming and J lost 4 bases, with 12 bases between them. For the CDR3, the DNA is TGTGCCAGTAGTGTCTCCCTCTTTTACGAGCAGTACTTC. It codes for CASSVSLFYEQYF. Using reference TRBV19 and TRBJ2-7 for the parts outside the CDR3, the full variable domain is DGGITQSPKYLFRKEGQNVTLSCEQNLNHDAMYWYRQDPGQGLRLIYYSQIVNDFQKGDIAEGYSVSREKKESFPLTVTSAQKNPTAFYLCASSVSLFYEQYFGPGTRLTVT.